This TCR beta chain was profiled in a study of blood T cell repertoires in COVID-19. The overall study: Acute-phase and convalescent COVID-19 samples originated in the United States, Italy and Spain. From T cells, B-cell-depleted T cells, or PBMCs came the material, which was cDNA or gDNA.

Under the authors' procedure: Amplifying reference gene primers gave estimates of nucleated cell counts. Sequenced by immunoSEQ multiplex PCR; TCRdb stores in-frame clones only, minus some. D and trimming come from the DNA, and the V and J calls and clone size come from that table. The sample includes some 170,000 clones, over 85% of them seen just once. The germline CDR1 and CDR2 sequences are LNHDA and SQIVND (reference sequence). The CDR3 runs 16 residues. V lost 4 bases and J lost 4; bases outside the gene matches: 10. This clone was found once. The chain is built from TRBV19 and TRBJ1-2; 9 nucleotides match TRBD1. Sample: peripheral blood. This sequence was found in a man in his sixties with active or convalescent COVID-19. Written as DNA, the CDR3 is TGTGCCAGTAGTACGACCGACAGGGGGAGAGGCTATGGCTACACCTTC. It yields the protein CASSTTDRGRGYGYTF. Drawing the rest from reference TRBV19 and TRBJ1-2, the complete variable domain is DGGITQSPKYLFRKEGQNVTLSCEQNLNHDAMYWYRQDPGQGLRLIYYSQIVNDFQKGDIAEGYSVSREKKESFPLTVTSAQKNPTAFYLCASSTTDRGRGYGYTFGSGTRLTVV.